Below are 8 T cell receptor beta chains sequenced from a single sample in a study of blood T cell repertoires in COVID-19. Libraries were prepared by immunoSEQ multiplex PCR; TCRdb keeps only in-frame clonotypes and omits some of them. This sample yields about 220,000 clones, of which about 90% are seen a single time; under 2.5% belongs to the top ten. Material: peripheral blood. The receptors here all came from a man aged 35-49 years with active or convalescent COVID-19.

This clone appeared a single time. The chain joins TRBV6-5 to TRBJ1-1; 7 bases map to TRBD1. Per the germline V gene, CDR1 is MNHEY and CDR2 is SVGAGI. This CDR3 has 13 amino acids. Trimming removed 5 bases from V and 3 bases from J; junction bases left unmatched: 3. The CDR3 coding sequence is TGTGCCAGCAGTCGGACAGGAGACACTGAAGCTTTCTTT. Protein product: CASSRTGDTEAFF.

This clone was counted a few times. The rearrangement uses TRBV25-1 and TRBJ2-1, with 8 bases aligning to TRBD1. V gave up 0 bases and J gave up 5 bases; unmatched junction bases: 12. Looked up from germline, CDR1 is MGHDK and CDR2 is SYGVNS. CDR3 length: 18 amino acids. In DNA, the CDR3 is TGTGCCAGCAGTGAATATATTAGGACAGGGCTTATGGACAATGAGCAGTTCTTC. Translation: CASSEYIRTGLMDNEQFF.

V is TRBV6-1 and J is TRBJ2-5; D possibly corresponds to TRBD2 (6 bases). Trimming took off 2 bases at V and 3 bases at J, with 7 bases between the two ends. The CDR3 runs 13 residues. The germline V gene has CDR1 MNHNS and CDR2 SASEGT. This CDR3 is CASSEWGEETQYF. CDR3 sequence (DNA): TGTGCCAGCAGTGAATGGGGGGAAGAGACCCAGTACTTC.

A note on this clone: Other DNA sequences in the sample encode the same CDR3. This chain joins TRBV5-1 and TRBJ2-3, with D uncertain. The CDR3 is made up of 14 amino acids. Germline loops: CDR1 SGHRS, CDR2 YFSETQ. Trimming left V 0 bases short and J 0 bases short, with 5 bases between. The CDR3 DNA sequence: TGCGCCAGCAGCTTGGGCACAAGCACAGATACGCAGTATTTT. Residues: CASSLGTSTDTQYF.

The CDR3 nucleotides read TGTGCCAGCAGCTTAAGCGGGAGGGCCGCGGACACCGGGGAGCTGTTTTTT. Protein sequence: CASSLSGRAADTGELFF. This chain joins TRBV9 and TRBJ2-2; 10 bases line up with TRBD2. The CDR3 runs to 17 residues. CDR1 and CDR2 (germline): SGDLS, YYNGEE. With 4 bases clipped from V and 3 bases from J, the junction kept 9 bases outside the gene matches.

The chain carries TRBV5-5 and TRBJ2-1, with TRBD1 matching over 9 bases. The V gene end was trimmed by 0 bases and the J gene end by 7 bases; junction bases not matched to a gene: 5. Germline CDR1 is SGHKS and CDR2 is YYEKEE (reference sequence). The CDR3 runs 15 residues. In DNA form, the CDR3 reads TGTGCCAGCAGCTTGGAACAGGGGGCTGGGAATGAGCAGTTCTTC. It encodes CASSLEQGAGNEQFF.

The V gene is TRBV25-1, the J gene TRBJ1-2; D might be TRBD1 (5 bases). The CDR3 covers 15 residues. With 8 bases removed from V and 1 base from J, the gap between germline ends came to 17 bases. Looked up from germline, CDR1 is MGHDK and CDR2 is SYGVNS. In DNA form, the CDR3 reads TGTGCCAGCTCACCTGGGGGGACCGTTAACTATGGCTACACCTTC. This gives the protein CASSPGGTVNYGYTF.

The CDR3 coding sequence is TGTGCCAGCAGCTTAGCTAGCGGGAGCTTCCAAGAGACCCAGTACTTC. Protein: CASSLASGSFQETQYF. The rearrangement uses TRBV5-8 and TRBJ2-5; TRBD2 agrees at 10 bases. V dropped 2 bases and J dropped 1; count of bases not matched to a gene: 5. This CDR3 spans 16 amino acids. Germline V gene data show CDR1 as SGHTS and CDR2 as YDEGEE.